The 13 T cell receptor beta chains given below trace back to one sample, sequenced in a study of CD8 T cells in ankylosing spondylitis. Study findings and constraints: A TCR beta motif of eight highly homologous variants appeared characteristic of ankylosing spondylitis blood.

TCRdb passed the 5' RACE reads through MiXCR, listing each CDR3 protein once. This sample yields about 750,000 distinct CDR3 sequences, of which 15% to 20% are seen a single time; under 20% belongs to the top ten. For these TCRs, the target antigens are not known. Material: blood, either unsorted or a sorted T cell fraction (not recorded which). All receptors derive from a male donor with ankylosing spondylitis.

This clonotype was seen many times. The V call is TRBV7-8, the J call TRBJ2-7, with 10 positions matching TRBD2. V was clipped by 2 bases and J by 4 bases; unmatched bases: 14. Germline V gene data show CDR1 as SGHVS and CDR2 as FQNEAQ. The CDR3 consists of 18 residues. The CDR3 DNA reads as TGTGCCAGCAGCTTAAGTACTAGCGGGGATTCGTTTCGGTACGAGCAGTACTTC. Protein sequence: CASSLSTSGDSFRYEQYF.

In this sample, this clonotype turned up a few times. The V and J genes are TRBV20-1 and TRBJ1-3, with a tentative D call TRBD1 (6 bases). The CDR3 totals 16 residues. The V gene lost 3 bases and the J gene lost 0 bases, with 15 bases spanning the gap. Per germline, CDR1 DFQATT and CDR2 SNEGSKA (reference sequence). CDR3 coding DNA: TGCAGTGCTAGGGAGGGGGGGGAATACTCTGGAAACACCATATATTTT. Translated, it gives CSAREGGEYSGNTIYF.

The CDR3 region is CASSSRGFTEAFF. In nucleotides, the CDR3 is TGTGCCAGCAGTTCGAGGGGGTTCACTGAAGCTTTCTTT. This chain uses TRBV25-1 with TRBJ1-1, with a tentative D call TRBD1 (6 bases). V was cut by 5 bases and J by 4 bases, with 11 bases left in between. From germline, CDR1 is MGHDK and CDR2 SYGVNS. This CDR3 has 13 residues.

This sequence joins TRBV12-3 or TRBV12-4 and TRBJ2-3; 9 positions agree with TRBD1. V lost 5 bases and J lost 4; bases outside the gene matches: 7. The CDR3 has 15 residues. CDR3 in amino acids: CASSSTGGAADTQYF. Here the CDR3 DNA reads TGTGCCAGCAGTAGCACAGGGGGCGCAGCAGATACGCAGTATTTT.

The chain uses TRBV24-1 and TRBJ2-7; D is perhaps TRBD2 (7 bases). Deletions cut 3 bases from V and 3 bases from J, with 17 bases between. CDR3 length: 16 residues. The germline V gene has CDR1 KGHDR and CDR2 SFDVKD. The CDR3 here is CATSDGGGSPFYEQYF. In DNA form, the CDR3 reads TGTGCCACCAGTGATGGGGGCGGGAGCCCTTTCTACGAGCAGTACTTC.

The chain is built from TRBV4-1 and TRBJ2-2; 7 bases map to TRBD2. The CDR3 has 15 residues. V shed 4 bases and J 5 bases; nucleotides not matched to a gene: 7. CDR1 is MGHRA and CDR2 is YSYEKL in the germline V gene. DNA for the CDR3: TGCGCCAGCAGCCTTCGGGGAGGGGTTACCGGGGAGCTGTTTTTT. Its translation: CASSLRGGVTGELFF.

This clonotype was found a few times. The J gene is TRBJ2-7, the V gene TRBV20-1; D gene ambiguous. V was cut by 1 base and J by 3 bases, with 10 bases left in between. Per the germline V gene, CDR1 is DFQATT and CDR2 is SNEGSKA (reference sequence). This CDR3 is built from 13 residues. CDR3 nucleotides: TGCAGTGCTAGAGGGCGCCTTAGCTACGAGCAGTACTTC. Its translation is CSARGRLSYEQYF.

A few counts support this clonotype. In DNA form, the CDR3 reads TGTGCCAGCAGTCGCGCACTGGGCAGCAAAACCGGGGAGCTGTTTTTT. This codes for CASSRALGSKTGELFF. The rearrangement links TRBV28 to TRBJ2-2; no firm D call. CDR3 length equals 16 residues. With 5 bases removed from V and 5 bases from J, the gap between germline ends came to 18 bases. CDR1 and CDR2 (germline): MDHEN, SYDVKM.

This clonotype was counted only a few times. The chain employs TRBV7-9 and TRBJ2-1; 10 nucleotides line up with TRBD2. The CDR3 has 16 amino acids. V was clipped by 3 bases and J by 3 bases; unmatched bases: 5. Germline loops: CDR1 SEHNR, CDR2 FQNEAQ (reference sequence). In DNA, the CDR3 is TGTGCCAGCAGCTTCAGTCTAGCGGGAGTCTACAATGAGCAGTTCTTC. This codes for CASSFSLAGVYNEQFF.

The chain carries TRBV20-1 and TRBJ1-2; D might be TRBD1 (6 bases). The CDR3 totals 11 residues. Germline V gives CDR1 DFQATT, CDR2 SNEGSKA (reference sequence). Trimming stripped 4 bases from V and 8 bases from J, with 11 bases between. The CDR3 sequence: CSANPGGGYTF. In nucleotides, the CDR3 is TGCAGTGCTAACCCTGGGGGCGGCTACACCTTC.

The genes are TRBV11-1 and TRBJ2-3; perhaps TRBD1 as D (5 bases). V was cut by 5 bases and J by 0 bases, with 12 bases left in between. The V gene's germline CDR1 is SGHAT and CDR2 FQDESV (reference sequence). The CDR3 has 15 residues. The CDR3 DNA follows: TGTGCCAGCAGCCTATCCAGGGCTAGCACAGATACGCAGTATTTT. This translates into CASSLSRASTDTQYF.

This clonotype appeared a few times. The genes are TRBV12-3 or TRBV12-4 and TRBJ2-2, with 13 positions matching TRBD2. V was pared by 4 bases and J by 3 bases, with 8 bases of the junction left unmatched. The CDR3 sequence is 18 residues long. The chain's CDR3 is CASSSLAGGTHDTGELFF. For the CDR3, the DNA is TGTGCCAGCAGTTCACTAGCGGGGGGGACCCACGACACCGGGGAGCTGTTTTTT.

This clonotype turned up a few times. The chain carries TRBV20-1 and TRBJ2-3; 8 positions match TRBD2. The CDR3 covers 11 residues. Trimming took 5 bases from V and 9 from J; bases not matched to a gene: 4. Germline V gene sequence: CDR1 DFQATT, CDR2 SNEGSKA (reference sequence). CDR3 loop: CSAQRETTQYF. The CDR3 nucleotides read TGCAGTGCTCAGCGGGAGACCACGCAGTATTTT.